These T cell receptor beta chains were read from a single sample in a study of early T cells in non-severe SARS-CoV-2 infection. TCRdb re-called the 5' RACE reads with MiXCR, one entry per CDR3 protein. The repertoire holds some 87,000 distinct CDR3 sequences, with roughly 15% as singletons. The sample comprised whole blood. The receptors derive from an adult who was a healthcare worker with PCR-confirmed SARS-CoV-2 infection or an uninfected control (not recorded which). The CDR3 runs from the conserved cysteine through the conserved F or W. The order of the fields is clone size, D gene, J gene, V gene, CDR3 DNA, CDR3 protein. The D gene is left open where the match is weak. Clone size is not always given. Where it is, it says once, few, many or a class for expanded clones.

>many|.|TRBJ1-1|TRBV12-3/TRBV12-4
TGTGCCAGCAGTCCAAGGGGGACTGAAGCTTTCTTT
CASSPRGTEAFF
>many|TRBD1|TRBJ1-1|TRBV7-8
TGTGCCAGCAGCTCCCGGGACAGGGTGACCACTGAAGCTTTCTTT
CASSSRDRVTTEAFF
>few|TRBD1|TRBJ1-2|TRBV20-1
TGCAGTGCTCTGACGACAGGGAGCTATGGCTACACCTTC
CSALTTGSYGYTF
>many|.|TRBJ2-5|TRBV7-3
TGTGCCAGCAGCTTAGGCAGGGACCTCCAAGAGACCCAGTACTTC
CASSLGRDLQETQYF
>many|.|TRBJ2-3|TRBV24-1
TGTGCCACCAGTAGGGACGGCACAGATACGCAGTATTTT
CATSRDGTDTQYF
>few|TRBD1|TRBJ2-7|TRBV12-3/TRBV12-4
TGTGCCAGCACCTTTGGGGGACAGACCTACGAGCAGTACTTC
CASTFGGQTYEQYF
>many|.|TRBJ2-1|TRBV11-2
TGTGCCAGCAGCGTCTCCTTAGTACCAACCTACAATGAGCAGTTCTTC
CASSVSLVPTYNEQFF
>.|.|TRBJ2-1|TRBV25-1
TGTGCCAGCAGTGAATCGGGTCGTATTGAGCAGTTCTTC
CASSESGRIEQFF
>few|.|TRBJ2-5|TRBV11-3
TGTGCCAGCGCGCTCGGGGGATTGGAGACCCAGTACTTC
CASALGGLETQYF
>.|.|TRBJ2-2|TRBV11-1
TGTGCCAGCAGCTTACCCCAGGGCAGGGTGGGCACCGGGGAGCTGTTTTTT
CASSLPQGRVGTGELFF
>many|.|TRBJ2-3|TRBV7-6
TGTGCCAGCAGCTCCATCGGAGGGACTGCGCAGTATTTT
CASSSIGGTAQYF
>.|TRBD2|TRBJ2-1|TRBV7-7
TGTGCTAGCAGCCCAGGACTAGCGGGGGGCAATGAGCAGTTCTTC
CASSPGLAGGNEQFF
>many|.|TRBJ1-1|TRBV5-4
TGTGCCAGCAGCTTTCGACGCGGCACTGAAGCTTTCTTT
CASSFRRGTEAFF
>.|.|TRBJ2-7|TRBV10-1
TGCGCCAGCAGTGACACCAGGGGCGAGCAGTACTTC
CASSDTRGEQYF
>many|.|TRBJ2-1|TRBV30
TGTGCCTGGAGAATAAACCAGCCGGCACTAGTAGGGGGTGAGCAGTTCTTC
CAWRINQPALVGGEQFF
>many|.|TRBJ2-7|TRBV19
TGTGCCAGTAGCATCAACAGGGTTGTCGGAACCGAGCAGTACTTC
CASSINRVVGTEQYF
>many|.|TRBJ2-3|TRBV7-6
TGTGCCAGCAGCTTAACTTCGGATACGCAGTATTTT
CASSLTSDTQYF
>.|.|TRBJ2-6|TRBV7-2
TGTGCCAGCAGGCGGAGGGCAGGGAGTGACTCTGGGGCCAACGTCCTGACTTTC
CASRRRAGSDSGANVLTF
>.|.|TRBJ2-5|TRBV7-6
TGTGCCAGCAGCTCCCTCGACGTGTACCAAGAGACCCAGTACTTC
CASSSLDVYQETQYF
>.|.|TRBJ2-4|TRBV7-2
TGTGCCAGCAGCTGGACCCAAGGGACAAACATTCAGTACTTC
CASSWTQGTNIQYF
>.|TRBD1|TRBJ1-1|TRBV7-8
TGTGCCAGCAGCTTAGCGCCCGTAGGCCCGGGACAGGGAGCGAAAAGGAACACTGAAGCTTTCTTT
CASSLAPVGPGQGAKRNTEAFF
>.|TRBD2|TRBJ2-3|TRBV9
TGTGCCAGCAGCGTGTATGGGACTAGCTACGCCACAGATACGCAGTATTTT
CASSVYGTSYATDTQYF
>many|TRBD2|TRBJ2-5|TRBV7-7
TGTGCTAGCAGCCCCTCCTGGACTAGCGGGGAGGCCCAGTACTTC
CASSPSWTSGEAQYF
>many|.|TRBJ2-2|TRBV12-3/TRBV12-4
TGTGCCAGCAGTTTTGGGGGGGCCAACACCGGGGAGCTGTTTTTT
CASSFGGANTGELFF
>.|.|TRBJ2-2|TRBV3-1
TGTGCCAGCAGCCAACCCCAGGGGACCACCGGGGAGCTGTTTTTT
CASSQPQGTTGELFF
>.|TRBD2|TRBJ2-2|TRBV7-2
TGTGCCAGCAGCTCGCGGGAGCTTAGGGTCACCGGGGAGCTGTTTTTT
CASSSRELRVTGELFF
>many|.|TRBJ2-1|TRBV24-1
TGTGCCACCAGGGGGGTAGATACGGTTGAGCAGTTCTTC
CATRGVDTVEQFF
>.|.|TRBJ2-2|TRBV9
TGTGCCAGCAGCGTCCTCGATCCCCCCTCCCCCGGGGAGCTGTTTTTT
CASSVLDPPSPGELFF
>.|.|TRBJ1-1|TRBV18
TGTGCCAGCTCACCAGAACGAACCTACACTGAAGCTTTCTTT
CASSPERTYTEAFF
>many|.|TRBJ2-3|TRBV4-3
TGCGCCAGCAGCCAAGATAGGAATACAGATACGCAGTATTTT
CASSQDRNTDTQYF
>many|.|TRBJ1-1|TRBV20-1
TGCAGTGCGATAGACTCCCCGTGGACTGAAGCTTTCTTT
CSAIDSPWTEAFF
>few|TRBD2|TRBJ2-7|TRBV4-2
TGTGCCAGCAGCCAAGCGGGGGGGCTTTCCTACGAGCAGTACTTC
CASSQAGGLSYEQYF
>.|.|TRBJ1-2|TRBV19
TGTGCCAGTAGTATAGGATGGATTAACTATGGCTACACCTTC
CASSIGWINYGYTF
>many|TRBD1|TRBJ2-1|TRBV18
TGTGCCAGCTCACCGGGCCCGGGACAGGGTGAGAATGAGCAGTTCTTC
CASSPGPGQGENEQFF
>medium-sized|.|TRBJ2-3|TRBV7-6
TGTGCCAGCAGTCAAGATCCAGCTCTCATCGCGGGCGATACGCAGTATTTT
CASSQDPALIAGDTQYF
>few|.|TRBJ2-7|TRBV5-1
TGCGCCAGCAGCTTGGGGCCCCGGTCCTACGAGCAGTACTTC
CASSLGPRSYEQYF
>.|.|TRBJ1-3|TRBV10-3
TGTGCCATCACTAAAGCCGCGGGGGACACCATATATTTT
CAITKAAGDTIYF
>many|.|TRBJ1-5|TRBV20-1
TGCAGTGCTAGAGGAAGGTCGTCAGATAGCAATCAGCCCCAGCATTTT
CSARGRSSDSNQPQHF
>.|.|TRBJ1-5|TRBV6-6
TGTGCCAGTGGGCCCAGCAATCAGCCCCAGCATTTT
CASGPSNQPQHF
>many|.|TRBJ2-5|TRBV7-6
TGTGCCAGCAGCTCCGGGCCCGGGATCCAAGAGACCCAGTACTTC
CASSSGPGIQETQYF
>many|.|TRBJ1-2|TRBV7-2
TGTGCCAGCAGCTTAGTATCACGGCCTGGGTCGTCTGGCTACACCTTC
CASSLVSRPGSSGYTF
>many|.|TRBJ1-2|TRBV29-1
TGCAGCGCGAGGACGGCCTACTATGGCTACACCTTC
CSARTAYYGYTF
>few|.|TRBJ2-7|TRBV5-1
TGCGCCAGCAGCTTGGAGCCAGTGTACTCCTACGAGCAGTACTTC
CASSLEPVYSYEQYF
>many|.|TRBJ2-7|TRBV15
TGTGCCACCAGCAGAGCCCTCGGCCCTAGCTACGAGCAGTACTTC
CATSRALGPSYEQYF
>many|.|TRBJ2-2|TRBV25-1
TGTGCCAGCAGAAGGGTGAACACCGGGGAGCTGTTTTTT
CASRRVNTGELFF
>many|TRBD1|TRBJ2-1|TRBV6-1
TGTGCCAGCATAAACCGGGACAGGGGACGACAATACAATGAGCAGTTCTTC
CASINRDRGRQYNEQFF
>.|.|TRBJ2-1|TRBV7-6
TGTGCCAGCAGCGCCGCGGGGGCGGGGGCCTACAATGAGCAGTTCTTC
CASSAAGAGAYNEQFF
>few|.|TRBJ1-1|TRBV5-1
TGCGCCAGCAGGGAGGGCAGTGAAGCTTTCTTT
CASREGSEAFF
>.|TRBD2|TRBJ2-7|TRBV27
TGTGCCAGCAGTTTATCGGGACTAGCGGGGGCGAATGTATACGAGCAGTACTTC
CASSLSGLAGANVYEQYF
>many|.|TRBJ2-7|TRBV3-1
TGTGCCAGCAGCCACGCTAGCGTTAAGTACGAGCAGTACTTC
CASSHASVKYEQYF
>.|.|TRBJ2-7|TRBV6-1
TGTGCCAGCACTCTTGGGACCCTGAGCTCCTACGAGCAGTACTTC
CASTLGTLSSYEQYF
>.|TRBD1|TRBJ1-5|TRBV6-6
TGTGCCAGCCGGGGACAGGGAGATCAGCCCCAGCATTTT
CASRGQGDQPQHF
>many|TRBD1|TRBJ1-2|TRBV7-9
TGTGCCAGCAGCACTGGACAGGGGGAAGGCTACACCTTC
CASSTGQGEGYTF